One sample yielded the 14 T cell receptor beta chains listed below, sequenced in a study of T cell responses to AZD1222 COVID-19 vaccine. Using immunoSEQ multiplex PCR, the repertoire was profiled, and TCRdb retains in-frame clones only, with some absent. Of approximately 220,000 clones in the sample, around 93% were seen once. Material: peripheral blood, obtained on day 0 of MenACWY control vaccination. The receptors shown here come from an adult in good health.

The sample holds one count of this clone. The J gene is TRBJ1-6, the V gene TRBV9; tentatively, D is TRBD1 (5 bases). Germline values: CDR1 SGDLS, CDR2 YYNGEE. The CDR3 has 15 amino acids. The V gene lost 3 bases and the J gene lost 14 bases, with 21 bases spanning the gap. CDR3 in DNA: TGTGCCAGCAGCGATCGCACCGACAGACCTCAGTCCCTCCACTTT. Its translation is CASSDRTDRPQSLHF.

CDR3: CASRAGTSGDTQYF. DNA for the CDR3: TGTGCCAGTAGAGCCGGGACTAGCGGGGATACGCAGTATTTT. The gene calls are TRBV19 and TRBJ2-3; 12 bases match TRBD2. CDR1 LNHDA and CDR2 SQIVND come from the germline V gene (reference sequence). Losses at the gene ends were 6 bases for V and 6 bases for J; bases not matched to a gene: 4. The CDR3 consists of 14 residues.

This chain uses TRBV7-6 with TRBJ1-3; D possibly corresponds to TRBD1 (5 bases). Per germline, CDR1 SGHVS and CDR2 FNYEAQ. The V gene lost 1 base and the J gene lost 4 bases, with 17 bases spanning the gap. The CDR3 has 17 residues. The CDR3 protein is CASSLGRQGLRGNTIYF. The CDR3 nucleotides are TGTGCCAGCAGCTTAGGAAGGCAGGGACTGCGAGGAAACACCATATATTTT.

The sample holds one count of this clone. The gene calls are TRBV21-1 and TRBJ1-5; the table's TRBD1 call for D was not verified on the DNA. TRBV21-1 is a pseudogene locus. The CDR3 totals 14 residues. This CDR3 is CASSKLGAGQPQHF. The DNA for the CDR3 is TGTGCCAGCAGCAAGCTGGGGGCCGGTCAGCCCCAGCATTTT.

The CDR3 reads CASMGPGKSELFF. DNA of the CDR3: TGTGCCAGCATGGGGCCTGGCAAGTCGGAGCTGTTTTTT. V gene TRBV6-5 combines with J gene TRBJ2-2, with D possibly TRBD1 on 5 matching bases. The CDR3 sequence is 13 residues long. Per germline, CDR1 MNHEY and CDR2 SVGAGI. V lost 7 bases and J lost 10, with 16 bases in between.

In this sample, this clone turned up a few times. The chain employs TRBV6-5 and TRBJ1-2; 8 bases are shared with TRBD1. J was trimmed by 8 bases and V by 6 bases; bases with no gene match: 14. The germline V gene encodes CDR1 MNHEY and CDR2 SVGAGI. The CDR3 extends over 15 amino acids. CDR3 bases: TGTGCCAGCAGGGTTCCTGTCGGACAGGGCGGCGGCTACACCTTC. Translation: CASRVPVGQGGGYTF.

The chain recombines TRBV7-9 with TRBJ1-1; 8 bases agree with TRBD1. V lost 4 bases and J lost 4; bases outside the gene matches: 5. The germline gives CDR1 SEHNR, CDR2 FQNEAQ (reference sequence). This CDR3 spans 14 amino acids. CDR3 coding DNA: TGTGCCAGCAGCTCACAGGGACAGGTCACTGAAGCTTTCTTT. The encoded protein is CASSSQGQVTEAFF. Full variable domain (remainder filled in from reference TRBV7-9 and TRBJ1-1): DTGVSQNPRHKITKRGQNVTFRCDPISEHNRLYWYRQTLGQGPEFLTYFQNEAQLEKSRLLSDRFSAERPKGSFSTLEIQRTEQGDSAMYLCASSSQGQVTEAFFGQGTRLTVV.

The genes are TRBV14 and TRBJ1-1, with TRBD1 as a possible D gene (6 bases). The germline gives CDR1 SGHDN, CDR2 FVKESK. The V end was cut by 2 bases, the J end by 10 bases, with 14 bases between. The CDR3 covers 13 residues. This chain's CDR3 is CASSQNRATGAFF. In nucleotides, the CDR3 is TGTGCCAGCAGCCAAAATAGAGCGACAGGAGCTTTCTTT.

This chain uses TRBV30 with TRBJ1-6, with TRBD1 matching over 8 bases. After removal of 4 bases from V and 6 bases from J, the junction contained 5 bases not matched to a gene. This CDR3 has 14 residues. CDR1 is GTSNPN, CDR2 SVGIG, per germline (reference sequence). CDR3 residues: CAWNAGGRNSPLHF. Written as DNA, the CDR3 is TGTGCCTGGAATGCAGGGGGCCGTAATTCACCCCTCCACTTT.

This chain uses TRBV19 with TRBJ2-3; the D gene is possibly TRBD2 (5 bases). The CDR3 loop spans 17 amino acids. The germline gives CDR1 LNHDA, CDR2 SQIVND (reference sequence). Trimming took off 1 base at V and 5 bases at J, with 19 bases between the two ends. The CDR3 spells CASSIGRGRIGGDTQYF. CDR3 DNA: TGTGCCAGTAGTATAGGCCGTGGACGCATTGGAGGAGATACGCAGTATTTT.

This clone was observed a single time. This CDR3 reads CASSPWRGGTEAFF. The CDR3 DNA is TGTGCCAGTAGTCCCTGGAGGGGCGGCACTGAAGCTTTCTTT. The chain combines TRBV19 with TRBJ1-1; possibly TRBD1 for D (5 bases). This CDR3 is 14 amino acids long. Trimming took 5 bases from V and 4 from J, leaving 14 bases between them. Germline V gives CDR1 LNHDA, CDR2 SQIVND (reference sequence).

CDR3 DNA sequence: TGCGCCAGCAGCCAATCAGAAAGGAGTAACTATGGCTACACCTTC. It is translated as CASSQSERSNYGYTF. The chain is built from TRBV4-1 and TRBJ1-2; D not resolved. The CDR3 is made up of 15 amino acids. In germline, CDR1 is MGHRA, CDR2 YSYEKL. The ends were cut back, 2 bases at V and 1 base at J, with 11 bases in the middle.

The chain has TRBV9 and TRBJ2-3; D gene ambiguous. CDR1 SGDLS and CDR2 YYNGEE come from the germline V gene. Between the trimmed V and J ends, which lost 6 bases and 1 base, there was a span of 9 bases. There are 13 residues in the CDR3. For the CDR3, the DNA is TGTGCCAGCAACCCGGCGGGCACAGATACGCAGTATTTT. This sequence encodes CASNPAGTDTQYF. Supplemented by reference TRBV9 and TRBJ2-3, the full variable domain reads DSGVTQTPKHLITATGQRVTLRCSPRSGDLSVYWYQQSLDQGLQFLIQYYNGEERAKGNILERFSAQQFPDLHSELNLSSLELGDSALYFCASNPAGTDTQYFGPGTRLTVL.

CDR3 loop: CASSFGVSTDGYTF. CDR3 DNA sequence: TGTGCCAGTAGTTTCGGGGTATCCACGGACGGCTACACCTTC. The chain joins TRBV19 to TRBJ1-2; unclear D gene. The V and J ends lost 5 bases and 8 bases respectively, with 18 bases between them. CDR3 length equals 14 residues. Germline loops: CDR1 LNHDA, CDR2 SQIVND (reference sequence).